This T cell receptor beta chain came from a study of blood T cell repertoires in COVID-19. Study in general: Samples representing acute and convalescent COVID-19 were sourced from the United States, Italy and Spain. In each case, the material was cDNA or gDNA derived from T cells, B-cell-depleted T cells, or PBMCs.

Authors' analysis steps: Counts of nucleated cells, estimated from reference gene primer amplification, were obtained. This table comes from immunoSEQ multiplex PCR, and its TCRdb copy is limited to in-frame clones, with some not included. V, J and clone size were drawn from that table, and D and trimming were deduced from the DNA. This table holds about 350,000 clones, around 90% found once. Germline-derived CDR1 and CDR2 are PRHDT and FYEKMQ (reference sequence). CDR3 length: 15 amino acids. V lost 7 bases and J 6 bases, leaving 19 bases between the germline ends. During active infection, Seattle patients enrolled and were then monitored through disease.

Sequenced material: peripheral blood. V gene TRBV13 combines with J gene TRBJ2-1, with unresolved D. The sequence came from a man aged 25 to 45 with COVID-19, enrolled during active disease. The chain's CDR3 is CASNLRLLGPNEQFF. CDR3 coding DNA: TGTGCCAGCAACCTTCGTCTTCTTGGCCCCAATGAGCAGTTCTTC.